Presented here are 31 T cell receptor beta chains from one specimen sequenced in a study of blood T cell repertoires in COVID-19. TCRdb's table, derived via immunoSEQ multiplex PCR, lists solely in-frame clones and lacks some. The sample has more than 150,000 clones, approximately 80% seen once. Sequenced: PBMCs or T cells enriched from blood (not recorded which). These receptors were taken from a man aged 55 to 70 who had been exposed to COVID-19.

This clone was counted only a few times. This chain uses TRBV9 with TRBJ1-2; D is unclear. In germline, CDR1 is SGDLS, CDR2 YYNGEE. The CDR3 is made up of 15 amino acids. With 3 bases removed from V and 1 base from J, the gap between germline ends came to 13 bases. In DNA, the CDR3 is TGTGCCAGCAGCGCGCTCCGGCAGGATAACTATGGCTACACCTTC. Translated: CASSALRQDNYGYTF.

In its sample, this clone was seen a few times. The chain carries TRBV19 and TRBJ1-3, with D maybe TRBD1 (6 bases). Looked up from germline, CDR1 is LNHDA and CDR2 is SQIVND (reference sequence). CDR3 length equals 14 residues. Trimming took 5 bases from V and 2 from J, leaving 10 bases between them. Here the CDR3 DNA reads TGTGCCAGTAGTGGCACAGGGCCTGGAAACACCATATATTTT. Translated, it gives CASSGTGPGNTIYF.

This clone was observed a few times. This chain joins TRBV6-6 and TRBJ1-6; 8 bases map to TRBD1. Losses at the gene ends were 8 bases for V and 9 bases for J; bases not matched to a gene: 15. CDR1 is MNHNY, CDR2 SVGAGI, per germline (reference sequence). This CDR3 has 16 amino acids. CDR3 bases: TGTGCCAGCGGGGCGACAGGGGCTGTGCCAGGTTCACCCCTCCACTTT. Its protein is CASGATGAVPGSPLHF.

CDR3 in DNA: TGTGCCACCAGTGATTTGGACAGGGGTTTGACAGATACGCAGTATTTT. It codes for CATSDLDRGLTDTQYF. The chain links TRBV24-1 to TRBJ2-3; TRBD1 matches at 8 bases. The germline V gene encodes CDR1 KGHDR and CDR2 SFDVKD. Unmatched junction bases numbered 4, after V lost 0 bases and J lost 3 bases. The CDR3 extends over 16 amino acids.

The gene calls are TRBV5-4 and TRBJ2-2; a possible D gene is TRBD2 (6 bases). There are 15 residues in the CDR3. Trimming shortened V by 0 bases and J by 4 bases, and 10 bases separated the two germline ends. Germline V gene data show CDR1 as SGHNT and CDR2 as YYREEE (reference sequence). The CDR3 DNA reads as TGTGCCAGCAGCTTGGGGGAGGCGGTCACCGGGGAGCTGTTTTTT. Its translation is CASSLGEAVTGELFF. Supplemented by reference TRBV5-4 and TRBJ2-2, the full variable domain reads ETGVTQSPTHLIKTRGQQVTLRCSSQSGHNTVSWYQQALGQGPQFIFQYYREEENGRGNFPPRFSGLQFPNYSSELNVNALELDDSALYLCASSLGEAVTGELFFGEGSRLTVL.

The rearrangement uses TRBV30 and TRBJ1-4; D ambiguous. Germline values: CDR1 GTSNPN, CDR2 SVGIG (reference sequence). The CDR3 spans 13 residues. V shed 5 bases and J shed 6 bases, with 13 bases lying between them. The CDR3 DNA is TGTGCCTGGGTGGGAGGCTCAGATGAAAAACTGTTTTTT. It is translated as CAWVGGSDEKLFF. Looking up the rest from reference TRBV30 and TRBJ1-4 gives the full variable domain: SQTIHQWPATLVQPVGSPLSLECTVEGTSNPNLYWYRQAAGRGLQLLFYSVGIGQISSEVPQNLSASRPQDRQFILSSKKLLLSDSGFYLCAWVGGSDEKLFFGSGTQLSVL.

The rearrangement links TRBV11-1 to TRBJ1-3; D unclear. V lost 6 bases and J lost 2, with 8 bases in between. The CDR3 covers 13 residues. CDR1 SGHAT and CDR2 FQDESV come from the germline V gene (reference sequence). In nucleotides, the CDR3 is TGTGCCAGCAGGCCGACTGCTGGAAACACCATATATTTT. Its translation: CASRPTAGNTIYF.

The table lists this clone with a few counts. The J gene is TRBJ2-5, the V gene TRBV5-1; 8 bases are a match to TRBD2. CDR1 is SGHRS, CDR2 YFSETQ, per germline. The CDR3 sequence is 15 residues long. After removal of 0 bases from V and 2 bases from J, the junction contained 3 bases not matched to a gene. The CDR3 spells CASSLATSGQETQYF. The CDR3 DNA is TGCGCCAGCAGCTTGGCTACTAGCGGACAAGAGACCCAGTACTTC.

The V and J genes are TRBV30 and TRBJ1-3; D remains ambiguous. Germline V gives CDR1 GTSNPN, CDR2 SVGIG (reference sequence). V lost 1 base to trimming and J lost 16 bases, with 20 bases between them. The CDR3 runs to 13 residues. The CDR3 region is CAWSGERAQNVYF. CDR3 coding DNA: TGTGCCTGGAGTGGAGAGAGGGCGCAGAATGTGTATTTT.

The CDR3 sequence: CASSSTSGRRETQYF. The CDR3 DNA is TGTGCCAGCAGCTCAACTAGCGGGAGAAGGGAGACCCAGTACTTC. V and J are TRBV6-6 and TRBJ2-5; 11 bases fit TRBD2. The trim removed 6 bases at V and 5 bases at J, leaving 8 bases unmatched. The CDR3 runs to 15 residues. CDR1 and CDR2 from the germline V gene are MNHNY and SVGAGI (reference sequence).

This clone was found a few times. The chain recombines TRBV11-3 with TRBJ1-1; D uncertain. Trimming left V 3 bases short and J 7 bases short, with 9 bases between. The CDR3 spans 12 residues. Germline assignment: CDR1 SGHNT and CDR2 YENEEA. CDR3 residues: CASSFRSGEAFF. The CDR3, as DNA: TGTGCCAGCAGCTTCCGGTCGGGTGAAGCTTTCTTT.

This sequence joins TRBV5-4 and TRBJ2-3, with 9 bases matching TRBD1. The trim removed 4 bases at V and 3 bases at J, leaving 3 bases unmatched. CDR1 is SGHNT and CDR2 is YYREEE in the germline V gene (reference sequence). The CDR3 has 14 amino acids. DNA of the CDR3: TGTGCCAGCAGCCCGGACAGGGGAACAGATACGCAGTATTTT. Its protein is CASSPDRGTDTQYF.

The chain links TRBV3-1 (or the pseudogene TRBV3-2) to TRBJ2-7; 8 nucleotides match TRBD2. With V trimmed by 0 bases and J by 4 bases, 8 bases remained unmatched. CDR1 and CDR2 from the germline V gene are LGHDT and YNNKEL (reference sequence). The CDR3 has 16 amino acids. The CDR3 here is CASSQDPAGVTYEQYF. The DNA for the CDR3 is TGTGCCAGCAGCCAAGATCCAGCGGGAGTGACATACGAGCAGTACTTC.

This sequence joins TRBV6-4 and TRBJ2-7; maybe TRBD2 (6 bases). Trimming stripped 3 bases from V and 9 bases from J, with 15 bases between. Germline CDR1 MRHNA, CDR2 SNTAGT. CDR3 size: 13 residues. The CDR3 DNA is TGTGCCAGCAGTGAAGGGCGGACTACGCCGCAGTACTTC. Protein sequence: CASSEGRTTPQYF.

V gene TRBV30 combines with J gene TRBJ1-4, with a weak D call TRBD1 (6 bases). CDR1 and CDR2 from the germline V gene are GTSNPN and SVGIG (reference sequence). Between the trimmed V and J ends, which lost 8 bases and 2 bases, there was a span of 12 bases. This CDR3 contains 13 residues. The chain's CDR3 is CATDQGTNEKLFF. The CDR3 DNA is TGTGCCACGGATCAGGGGACTAATGAAAAACTGTTTTTT.

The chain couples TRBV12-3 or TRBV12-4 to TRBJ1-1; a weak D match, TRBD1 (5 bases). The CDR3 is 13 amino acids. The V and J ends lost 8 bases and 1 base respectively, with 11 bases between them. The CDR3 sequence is CASGGSGNTEAFF. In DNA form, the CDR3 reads TGTGCCAGCGGGGGGTCCGGGAACACTGAAGCTTTCTTT.

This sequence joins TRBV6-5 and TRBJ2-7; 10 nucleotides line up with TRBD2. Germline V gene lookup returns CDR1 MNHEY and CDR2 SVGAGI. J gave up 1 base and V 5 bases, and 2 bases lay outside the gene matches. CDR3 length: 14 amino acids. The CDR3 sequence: CASSPGLASYEQYF. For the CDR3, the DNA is TGTGCCAGCAGTCCGGGACTAGCGTCCTACGAGCAGTACTTC.

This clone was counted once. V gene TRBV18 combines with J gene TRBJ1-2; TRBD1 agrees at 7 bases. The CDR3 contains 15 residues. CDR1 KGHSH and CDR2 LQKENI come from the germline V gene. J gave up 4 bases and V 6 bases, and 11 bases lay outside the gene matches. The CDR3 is CASSPTRQGGYGYTF. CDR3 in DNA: TGTGCCAGCTCCCCCACCCGACAGGGCGGCTATGGCTACACCTTC.

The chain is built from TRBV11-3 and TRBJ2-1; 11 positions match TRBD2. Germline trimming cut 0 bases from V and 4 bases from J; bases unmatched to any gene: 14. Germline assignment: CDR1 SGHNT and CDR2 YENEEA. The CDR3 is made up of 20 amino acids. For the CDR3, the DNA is TGTGCCAGCAGCTTAGATCGGCGGCTAGCGGGAGGATCAACATACAATGAGCAGTTCTTC. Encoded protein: CASSLDRRLAGGSTYNEQFF.

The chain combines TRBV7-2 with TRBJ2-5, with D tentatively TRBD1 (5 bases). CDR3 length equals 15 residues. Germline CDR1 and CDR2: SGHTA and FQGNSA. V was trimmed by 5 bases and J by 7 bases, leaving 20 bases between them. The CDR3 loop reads CASSAAPGMSTTQYF. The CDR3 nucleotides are TGTGCCAGCAGCGCCGCGCCAGGGATGTCTACGACCCAGTACTTC.

CDR3 region: CASSWGDRAGETQYF. The CDR3 bases are TGCGCCAGCAGCTGGGGGGACAGGGCCGGGGAGACCCAGTACTTC. The gene calls are TRBV5-1 and TRBJ2-5; 9 bases are a match to TRBD1. V was pared by 3 bases and J by 5 bases, with 8 bases of the junction left unmatched. Looked up from germline, CDR1 is SGHRS and CDR2 is YFSETQ. There are 15 residues in the CDR3. The full variable domain, its missing parts supplied by reference TRBV5-1 and TRBJ2-5, is KAGVTQTPRYLIKTRGQQVTLSCSPISGHRSVSWYQQTPGQGLQFLFEYFSETQRNKGNFPGRFSGRQFSNSRSEMNVSTLELGDSALYLCASSWGDRAGETQYFGPGTRLLVL.

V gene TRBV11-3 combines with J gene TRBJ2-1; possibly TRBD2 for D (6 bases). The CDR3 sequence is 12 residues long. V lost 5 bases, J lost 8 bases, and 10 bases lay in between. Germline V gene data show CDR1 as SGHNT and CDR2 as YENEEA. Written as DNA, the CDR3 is TGTGCCAGCAGCCCCGGAGGGGATGAGCAGTTCTTC. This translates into CASSPGGDEQFF. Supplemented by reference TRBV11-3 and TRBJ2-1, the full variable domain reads EAGVVQSPRYKIIEKKQPVAFWCNPISGHNTLYWYLQNLGQGPELLIRYENEEAVDDSQLPKDRFSAERLKGVDSTLKIQPAELGDSAVYLCASSPGGDEQFFGPGTRLTVL.

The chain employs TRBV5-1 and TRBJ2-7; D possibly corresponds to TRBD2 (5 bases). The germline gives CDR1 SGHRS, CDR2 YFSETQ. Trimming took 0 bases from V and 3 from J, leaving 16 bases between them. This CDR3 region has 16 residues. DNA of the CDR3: TGCGCCAGCAGCTTGGAGGAGGAGCGGTCTATCTACGAGCAGTACTTC. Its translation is CASSLEEERSIYEQYF.

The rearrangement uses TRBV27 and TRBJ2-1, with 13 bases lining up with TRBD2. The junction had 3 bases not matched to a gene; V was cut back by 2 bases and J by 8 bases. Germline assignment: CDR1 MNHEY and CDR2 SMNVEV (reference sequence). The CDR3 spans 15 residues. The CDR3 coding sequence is TGTGCCAGCAGTTTAAGTACTAGCGGGAGGGATGAGCAGTTCTTC. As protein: CASSLSTSGRDEQFF.

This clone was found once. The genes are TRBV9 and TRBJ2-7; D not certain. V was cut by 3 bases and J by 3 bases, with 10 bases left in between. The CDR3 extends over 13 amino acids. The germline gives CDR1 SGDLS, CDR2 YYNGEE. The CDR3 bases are TGTGCCAGCAGCGCGACTGTAAACTACGAGCAGTACTTC. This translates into CASSATVNYEQYF. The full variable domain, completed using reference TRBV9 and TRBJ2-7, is DSGVTQTPKHLITATGQRVTLRCSPRSGDLSVYWYQQSLDQGLQFLIQYYNGEERAKGNILERFSAQQFPDLHSELNLSSLELGDSALYFCASSATVNYEQYFGPGTRLTVT.

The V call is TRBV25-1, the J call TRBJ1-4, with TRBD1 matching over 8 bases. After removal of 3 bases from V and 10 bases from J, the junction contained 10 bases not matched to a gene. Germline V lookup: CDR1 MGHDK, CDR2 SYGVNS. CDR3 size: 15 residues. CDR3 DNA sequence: TGTGCCAGCAGTGATGCCGGGACAGGTCGTGGAAAACTGTTTTTT. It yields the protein CASSDAGTGRGKLFF.

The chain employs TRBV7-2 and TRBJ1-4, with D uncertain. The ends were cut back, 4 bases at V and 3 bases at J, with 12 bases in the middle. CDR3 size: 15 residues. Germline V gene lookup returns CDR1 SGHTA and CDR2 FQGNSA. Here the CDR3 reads CASSYVGGSNEKLFF. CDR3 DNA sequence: TGTGCCAGCAGCTACGTGGGAGGGTCTAATGAAAAACTGTTTTTT.

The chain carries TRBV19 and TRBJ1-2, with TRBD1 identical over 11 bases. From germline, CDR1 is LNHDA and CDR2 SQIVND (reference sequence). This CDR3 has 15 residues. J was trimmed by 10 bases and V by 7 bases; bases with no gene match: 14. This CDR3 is CASTQNPGTGGYYTF. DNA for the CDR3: TGTGCCAGTACCCAGAACCCCGGGACAGGGGGATACTACACCTTC.

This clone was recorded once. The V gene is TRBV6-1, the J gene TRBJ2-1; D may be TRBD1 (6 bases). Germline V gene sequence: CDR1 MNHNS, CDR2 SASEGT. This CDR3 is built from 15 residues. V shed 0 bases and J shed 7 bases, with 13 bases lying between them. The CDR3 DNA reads TGTGCCAGCAGTGAAGCGGGGGCAGGTTGGAATGAGCAGTTCTTC. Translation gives CASSEAGAGWNEQFF.

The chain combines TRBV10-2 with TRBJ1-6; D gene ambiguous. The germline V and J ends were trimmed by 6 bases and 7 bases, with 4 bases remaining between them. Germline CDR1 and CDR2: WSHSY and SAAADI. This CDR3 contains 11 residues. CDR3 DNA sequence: TGCGCCAGCAGACAGAATTCACCCCTCCACTTT. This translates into CASRQNSPLHF.

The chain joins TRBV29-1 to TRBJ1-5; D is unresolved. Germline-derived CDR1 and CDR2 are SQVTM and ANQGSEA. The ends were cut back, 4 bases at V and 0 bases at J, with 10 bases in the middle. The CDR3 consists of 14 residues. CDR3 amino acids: CSVGADLSNQPQHF. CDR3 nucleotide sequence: TGCAGCGTTGGGGCCGACCTTAGCAATCAGCCCCAGCATTTT. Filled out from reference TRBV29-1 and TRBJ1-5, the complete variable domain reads SAVISQKPSRDICQRGTSLTIQCQVDSQVTMMFWYRQQPGQSLTLIATANQGSEATYESGFVIDKFPISRPNLTFSTLTVSNMSPEDSSIYLCSVGADLSNQPQHFGDGTRLSIL.